This is a list of T cell receptor beta chains from one sample in a study of T cells in Graves' hyperthyroidism and ophthalmopathy. TCRdb processed the multiplex PCR reads anew with MiXCR; each CDR3 protein has one entry. The sample holds 500,000 to 750,000 distinct CDR3 sequences, approximately 15% seen once. Sequenced: blood. The receptor set was obtained from a woman aged 18-35 years with Graves' ophthalmopathy. CDR3s include the opening cysteine and the closing phenylalanine or tryptophan. Fields, in order: clone size, V gene, J gene, D gene, CDR3 protein, CDR3 DNA. A D gene is named only where the DNA matches it firmly. Size is stated for part of the rows, as once, few or many counts, or as a class when the clone is expanded.

>many|TRBV5-1|TRBJ2-1|NA
CASSLVRGSYNEQFF
TGCGCCAGCAGCTTGGTTCGGGGGAGCTACAATGAGCAGTTCTTC
>NA|TRBV4-3|TRBJ1-5|NA
CASSQDTQDLFSNQPQHF
TGCGCCAGCAGCCAAGATACCCAGGATCTGTTTAGCAATCAGCCCCAGCATTTT
>NA|TRBV20-1|TRBJ1-5|TRBD1
CSVLRGDRGFVSQPQHF
TGCAGTGTCCTCCGAGGGGACAGGGGATTTGTTAGTCAGCCCCAGCATTTT
>many|TRBV7-3|TRBJ2-5|NA
CASSLRPGSQETQYF
TGTGCCAGCAGCTTAAGGCCAGGGAGTCAAGAGACCCAGTACTTC
>NA|TRBV30|TRBJ1-1|NA
CAWGTNTEAFF
TGTGCCTGGGGGACGAACACTGAAGCTTTCTTT
>NA|TRBV20-1|TRBJ2-3|NA
CSASGAGALGTDTQYF
TGCAGTGCTAGTGGGGCGGGGGCGCTGGGCACAGATACGCAGTATTTT
>many|TRBV2|TRBJ2-1|TRBD2
CASSGGTSGKSYEQFF
TGTGCCAGCAGTGGAGGGACTAGCGGGAAGAGTTATGAGCAGTTCTTC
>many|TRBV5-1|TRBJ2-7|NA
CASRTDRVSYEQYF
TGCGCCAGCAGAACGGACAGAGTGTCCTACGAGCAGTACTTC
>many|TRBV7-6|TRBJ1-6|NA
CASSSGQALPSPLHF
TGTGCCAGCAGCTCCGGGCAGGCCTTACCCTCACCCCTCCACTTT
>few|TRBV29-1|TRBJ2-1|NA
CSVPPTGSYNEQFF
TGCAGCGTGCCCCCCACAGGGTCCTACAATGAGCAGTTCTTC
>many|TRBV7-2|TRBJ2-3|NA
CASRLKGMTSTDTQYF
TGTGCCAGCAGGTTAAAAGGGATGACTAGCACAGATACGCAGTATTTT
>NA|TRBV11-1|TRBJ1-3|NA
CASSLTDSGNTIYF
TGTGCCAGCAGCCTGACAGACTCCGGAAACACCATATATTTT
>many|TRBV27|TRBJ2-2|NA
CASSLKTLPNTGELFF
TGTGCCAGCAGTTTAAAGACACTCCCGAACACCGGGGAGCTGTTTTTT
>many|TRBV28|TRBJ2-7|NA
CASSDPGLSPYEQYF
TGTGCCAGCTCCGACCCCGGGCTATCCCCCTACGAGCAGTACTTC
>NA|TRBV19|TRBJ1-2|TRBD1
CATRDRVNYGYTF
TGTGCCACCCGGGACAGGGTTAACTATGGCTACACCTTC
>NA|TRBV4-1|TRBJ2-3|NA
CAGSPLGTDTQYF
TGCGCCGGCAGTCCCCTGGGCACAGATACGCAGTATTTT
>NA|TRBV28|TRBJ2-2|NA
CASSLSLRVAFF
TGTGCCAGCAGTTTGTCTTTACGGGTAGCCTTTTTT
>NA|TRBV19|TRBJ1-1|NA
CASSSSGGRGNTEAFF
TGTGCCAGTAGTTCCTCGGGGGGCAGGGGGAACACTGAAGCTTTCTTT
>many|TRBV30|TRBJ2-2|NA
CAWSYGAVDTGELFF
TGTGCCTGGAGTTATGGGGCGGTGGACACCGGGGAGCTGTTTTTT
>many|TRBV27|TRBJ2-7|NA
CASSLSHHLTGAYEQYF
TGTGCCAGCAGTTTATCCCACCACTTAACAGGCGCCTACGAGCAGTACTTC
>NA|TRBV7-9|TRBJ1-2|TRBD1
CASSLGQGDHGYTF
TGTGCCAGCAGCTTAGGGCAGGGGGATCATGGCTACACCTTC
>many|TRBV27|TRBJ2-7|NA
CASSYGGRHSYEQYF
TGTGCCAGCAGTTATGGAGGGAGACACTCCTACGAGCAGTACTTC
>many|TRBV28|TRBJ2-5|NA
CASSPPTSTQETQYF
TGTGCCAGCAGTCCCCCGACAAGCACCCAAGAGACCCAGTACTTC
>NA|TRBV5-1|TRBJ1-4|NA
CASSSGSGNEKLFF
TGCGCCAGCAGCTCGGGGTCCGGAAATGAAAAACTGTTTTTT
>NA|TRBV7-9|TRBJ1-2|NA
CASSRGTDGNYGYTF
TGTGCCAGCAGCCGCGGAACCGACGGCAACTATGGCTACACCTTC
>many|TRBV30|TRBJ2-1|TRBD2
CAWSVTGLAGYNEQFF
TGTGCCTGGAGTGTTACGGGACTAGCGGGGTACAATGAGCAGTTCTTC
>NA|TRBV19|TRBJ2-7|NA
CASSPPRFGLGMREQYF
TGTGCCAGTAGTCCTCCCCGTTTTGGACTGGGAATGCGCGAGCAGTACTTC
>few|TRBV29-1|TRBJ1-2|TRBD1
CSVEEGQGFGYTF
TGCAGCGTTGAAGAGGGACAGGGGTTTGGCTACACCTTC
>NA|TRBV29-1|TRBJ2-1|NA
CGCLSSYNEQFF
TGCGGCTGCTTGAGCTCCTACAATGAGCAGTTCTTC
>many|TRBV20-1|TRBJ2-1|TRBD2
CSARDGRASYNEQFF
TGCAGTGCTAGAGACGGGAGGGCCTCCTACAATGAGCAGTTCTTC
>few|TRBV30|TRBJ1-2|NA
CAWRGNPRGYYGYTF
TGTGCCTGGAGGGGGAACCCTAGGGGGTACTATGGCTACACCTTC
>NA|TRBV5-1|TRBJ2-7|TRBD1
CASSLVDRAAYEQYF
TGCGCCAGCAGCTTGGTGGACAGGGCGGCCTACGAGCAGTACTTC
>NA|TRBV4-3|TRBJ1-1|NA
CASSQDLRRINTEAFF
TGCGCCAGCAGCCAAGATTTAAGGAGGATAAACACTGAAGCTTTCTTT
>few|TRBV5-6|TRBJ2-1|NA
CASSLEYWLSSYNEQFF
TGTGCCAGCAGCTTGGAGTACTGGTTAAGCTCCTACAATGAGCAGTTCTTC
>many|TRBV19|TRBJ2-7|NA
CASSIAHSYEQYF
TGTGCCAGTAGTATAGCCCACTCCTACGAGCAGTACTTC
>many|TRBV18|TRBJ1-2|NA
CASSPAGGAKSYTF
TGTGCCAGCTCACCCGCTGGGGGGGCGAAGAGCTACACCTTC
>NA|TRBV6-2/TRBV6-3|TRBJ2-5|TRBD2
CASRGLAGIQETQYF
TGTGCCAGCAGGGGACTAGCGGGGATCCAAGAGACCCAGTACTTC
>many|TRBV29-1|TRBJ1-2|NA
CSVEAASSGDYGYTF
TGCAGCGTTGAAGCTGCCTCGTCAGGGGACTATGGCTACACCTTC
>many|TRBV20-1|TRBJ1-2|NA
CSVPEGQDYGYTF
TGCAGCGTACCGGAAGGGCAGGACTATGGCTACACCTTC
>many|TRBV18|TRBJ1-2|NA
CASSPRDGYTF
TGTGCCAGCTCACCTAGGGATGGCTACACCTTC
>many|TRBV28|TRBJ1-2|TRBD1
CASSPGQVNYGYTF
TGTGCCAGCAGCCCGGGACAGGTTAACTATGGCTACACCTTC
>NA|TRBV4-1|TRBJ1-6|NA
CASSQRTGPNSPLHF
TGCGCCAGCAGCCAAAGGACGGGCCCCAATTCACCCCTCCACTTT
>many|TRBV10-3|TRBJ2-7|NA
CAISPRRTNEQYF
TGTGCCATCAGCCCCCGCCGCACCAACGAGCAGTACTTC
>many|TRBV7-9|TRBJ2-1|TRBD2
CASRPAGTSGSNEQFF
TGTGCCAGCAGGCCAGCCGGGACTAGCGGGAGTAATGAGCAGTTCTTC
>many|TRBV7-3|TRBJ2-3|TRBD2
CASSSIAGGTDTQYF
TGTGCCAGCAGCTCGATAGCGGGAGGTACAGATACGCAGTATTTT
>NA|TRBV18|TRBJ1-5|TRBD1
CASSPPGTGWQPQHF
TGTGCCAGCTCACCGCCCGGGACAGGTTGGCAGCCCCAGCATTTT
>few|TRBV30|TRBJ2-2|NA
CAWGRGLNTGELFF
TGTGCCTGGGGTAGGGGGTTGAACACCGGGGAGCTGTTTTTT
>many|TRBV28|TRBJ1-5|NA
CASSLVSYQPQHF
TGTGCCAGCAGTTTGGTCAGCTATCAGCCCCAGCATTTT
>few|TRBV20-1|TRBJ2-7|TRBD2
CSARLGTSGSHEQYF
TGCAGTGCTAGATTAGGGACTAGCGGGAGTCATGAGCAGTACTTC
>many|TRBV6-1|TRBJ2-7|TRBD1
CASSSRLDREYEQYF
TGTGCCAGCAGTTCCCGACTGGACAGGGAATACGAGCAGTACTTC
>few|TRBV7-9|TRBJ2-7|NA
CASSSFTSSSSYEQYF
TGTGCCAGCAGCTCCTTCACTAGCAGTAGCTCCTACGAGCAGTACTTC
>many|TRBV20-1|TRBJ2-7|NA
CSASRDSISYEQYF
TGCAGTGCTAGTCGGGACTCCATCTCCTACGAGCAGTACTTC
>many|TRBV7-9|TRBJ2-5|NA
CASSLWAGSQETQYF
TGTGCCAGCAGCTTATGGGCAGGGTCCCAAGAGACCCAGTACTTC
>few|TRBV7-9|TRBJ2-1|TRBD2
CASTGASGSNEQFF
TGTGCCAGCACTGGGGCTAGCGGGAGCAATGAGCAGTTCTTC
>few|TRBV4-1|TRBJ2-6|TRBD1
CASSQPWGQGLSGANVLTF
TGCGCCAGCAGCCAGCCCTGGGGACAGGGGCTTTCTGGGGCCAACGTCCTGACTTTC